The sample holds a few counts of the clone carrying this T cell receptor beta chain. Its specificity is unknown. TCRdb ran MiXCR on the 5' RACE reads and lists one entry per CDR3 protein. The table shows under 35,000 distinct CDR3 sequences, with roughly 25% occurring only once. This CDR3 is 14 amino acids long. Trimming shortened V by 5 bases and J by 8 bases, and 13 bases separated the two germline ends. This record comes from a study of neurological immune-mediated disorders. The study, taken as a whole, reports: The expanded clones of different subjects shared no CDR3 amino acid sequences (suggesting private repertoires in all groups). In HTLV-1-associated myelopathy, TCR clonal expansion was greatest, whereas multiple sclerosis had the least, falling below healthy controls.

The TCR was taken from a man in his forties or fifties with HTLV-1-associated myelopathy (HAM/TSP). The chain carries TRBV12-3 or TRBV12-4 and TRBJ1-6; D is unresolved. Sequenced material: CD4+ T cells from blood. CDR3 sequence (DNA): TGTGCCAGCAGTGTCCAGCCCGACTATTCACCCCTCCACTTT. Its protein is CASSVQPDYSPLHF.